These T cell receptor beta chains were read from a single sample in a study of blood T cells in healthy people across ages. TCRdb re-called the 5' RACE reads with MiXCR, one entry per CDR3 protein. The table has 600,000 or so distinct CDR3 sequences, around 21% seen once. The sample taken for sequencing was blood. The receptors were sampled from a man aged 65-85 years in good health. CDR3s include the opening cysteine and the closing phenylalanine or tryptophan. D genes are given only for firm matches. A clone size is listed for some rows: how often the clone was seen (once, few, many), or a class if it is expanded.

>.|TRBJ2-3|few|TRBV7-9
CASSFRFRSYTQYF
TGTGCCAGCAGCTTTCGCTTTCGGTCGTATACGCAGTATTTT
>.|TRBJ2-2|few|TRBV5-1
CASSLRPATNTGELLF
TGCGCCAGCAGCTTGCGACCAGCTACTAACACCGGGGAGCTGTTATTT
>TRBD2|TRBJ2-1|.|TRBV7-3
CASSLLAGRYEQFF
TGTGCCAGCAGCTTACTAGCGGGAAGGTATGAGCAGTTCTTC
>.|TRBJ1-2|few|TRBV23-1
CASFPVAAGGYTF
TGCGCCAGCTTTCCCGTGGCTGCCGGAGGCTACACCTTC
>.|TRBJ1-1|.|TRBV5-5
CASSPGSNTEAFF
TGTGCCAGCAGCCCGGGATCGAACACTGAAGCTTTCTTT
>.|TRBJ2-2|few|TRBV5-1
CASSLGSQPRSRELFF
TGCGCCAGCAGCTTGGGGTCTCAGCCCCGGAGCCGGGAGCTGTTTTTT
>TRBD1|TRBJ2-7|.|TRBV15
CATGTGQGINEQYF
TGTGCCACCGGAACTGGACAGGGTATAAACGAGCAGTACTTC
>TRBD2|TRBJ2-7|few|TRBV6-1
CASSALSGASNEQYF
TGTGCCAGCAGCGCCCTTAGCGGGGCATCCAACGAGCAGTACTTC
>.|TRBJ1-1|.|TRBV7-8
CASSPPAGAAFF
TGTGCCAGCAGTCCTCCAGCCGGGGCGGCTTTCTTT
>.|TRBJ1-5|.|TRBV20-1
CSARPPGAGQPQHF
TGCAGTGCTAGACCGCCAGGGGCTGGTCAGCCCCAGCATTTT
>TRBD2|TRBJ2-3|.|TRBV5-1
CASSWGGTSGTSTATQYF
TGCGCCAGCAGCTGGGGGGGGACTAGCGGGACTAGCACAGCTACGCAGTATTTT
>.|TRBJ1-5|many|TRBV27
CATGRSNQPQHF
TGTGCCACCGGACGGAGCAATCAGCCCCAGCATTTT
>.|TRBJ2-6|once|TRBV6-1
CASSKTDTRLSGANVLTF
TGTGCCAGCAGTAAAACAGATACCCGGCTTTCTGGGGCCAACGTCCTGACTTTC
>TRBD2|TRBJ2-1|many|TRBV10-3
CATARLAGALNNEQFF
TGTGCCACCGCAAGACTAGCGGGAGCCCTCAACAATGAGCAGTTCTTC
>.|TRBJ2-7|.|TRBV3-1
CASSQVWGNSYEQYF
TGTGCCAGCAGCCAAGTTTGGGGGAACAGTTACGAGCAGTACTTC
>TRBD1|TRBJ1-1|.|TRBV6-1
CASSEVGGGTEAFF
TGTGCCAGCAGTGAGGTAGGGGGCGGCACTGAAGCTTTCTTT
>.|TRBJ2-5|.|TRBV5-1
CASQRRPLQETQYF
TGCGCCAGCCAGCGGAGACCTCTTCAAGAGACCCAGTACTTC
>TRBD1|TRBJ2-1|.|TRBV28
CASSGFGTGGGDEQFF
TGTGCCAGCAGTGGTTTCGGGACAGGAGGTGGGGATGAGCAGTTCTTC
>.|TRBJ2-1|few|TRBV27
CASRPLSNEQFF
TGTGCCAGCAGGCCGCTGAGCAATGAGCAGTTCTTC
>.|TRBJ1-2|.|TRBV7-9
CASSLDSGRLRSGGYTF
TGTGCCAGCAGCTTAGACTCTGGCAGATTACGAAGTGGGGGCTACACCTTC